The 25 T cell receptor beta chains listed next were all sequenced from one sample in a study of identical twins. TCRdb reprocessed the 5' RACE reads via MiXCR and lists one record per CDR3 protein. The table lists a few hundred thousand distinct CDR3 sequences, more than 9% of them singletons. This same sample was also part of a study on yellow fever vaccine responses in identical twins.

Sequences were obtained from CD8+ T cells sorted from blood. The source is a woman between 18 and 29 years old in good health.

This clonotype showed up just a few times. The rearrangement uses TRBV11-2 and TRBJ2-7; D gene uncertain. The CDR3 runs to 12 residues. Trimming pared 1 base from V and 4 bases from J, leaving 5 bases between. Germline values: CDR1 SGHAT, CDR2 FQNNGV. Here the CDR3 reads CASSLGRYEQYV. The CDR3 nucleotides read TGTGCCAGCAGCTTAGGCAGATACGAGCAGTACGTC.

The rearrangement uses TRBV10-3 and TRBJ2-1, with 9 bases lining up with TRBD2. The CDR3 has 16 amino acids. Losses at the gene ends were 0 bases for V and 8 bases for J; bases not matched to a gene: 8. Germline V gene lookup returns CDR1 ENHRY and CDR2 SYGVKD. The DNA for the CDR3 is TGTGCCATCAGTGAGTCGGGGACTAGCCGGATCGATGAGCAGTTCTTC. It codes for CAISESGTSRIDEQFF.

The genes are TRBV7-9 and TRBJ2-3; TRBD2 aligns across 9 bases. The CDR3 has 16 residues. V gave up 5 bases and J gave up 4 bases; unmatched junction bases: 10. Germline assignment: CDR1 SEHNR and CDR2 FQNEAQ (reference sequence). The CDR3 DNA reads as TGTGCCAGCAGCCTGTGGCGGGGGGGGGCCCCAGATACGCAGTATTTT. Its protein product is CASSLWRGGAPDTQYF.

The J gene is TRBJ1-1, the V gene TRBV20-1; D is uncertain. CDR1 is DFQATT, CDR2 SNEGSKA, per germline (reference sequence). The V end was cut by 2 bases, the J end by 6 bases, with 19 bases between. The CDR3 consists of 15 residues. The CDR3 spells CSARNVVWDSPEAFF. In DNA, the CDR3 is TGCAGTGCTAGAAATGTGGTATGGGATTCCCCTGAAGCTTTCTTT.

This clonotype was observed many times. The chain is built from TRBV4-1 and TRBJ1-4; no clear D gene. V lost 3 bases, J lost 8 bases, and 10 bases lay in between. The CDR3 covers 13 residues. Germline V gene lookup returns CDR1 MGHRA and CDR2 YSYEKL. DNA for the CDR3: TGCGCCAGCAGCCAGACTATAAGGGAAAAACTGTTTTTT. Encoded protein: CASSQTIREKLFF.

This clonotype turned up a few times. The chain employs TRBV7-6 and TRBJ2-3; D might be TRBD2 (6 bases). V gave up 5 bases and J gave up 0 bases, with 18 bases separating them. CDR1 SGHVS and CDR2 FNYEAQ come from the germline V gene. The CDR3 has 17 residues. The CDR3 nucleotides read TGTGCCAGCAGCCAACTCACTAGCCCAACTAGCACAGATACGCAGTATTTT. Translating it yields CASSQLTSPTSTDTQYF.

CDR3 amino acids: CSAREPTGQGTQHF. The CDR3 DNA follows: TGCAGTGCTAGAGAACCGACAGGGCAGGGGACCCAGCATTTT. V gene TRBV20-1 combines with J gene TRBJ1-5; 7 bases line up with TRBD1. Germline CDR1 is DFQATT and CDR2 is SNEGSKA (reference sequence). The CDR3 has 14 residues. Germline trimming cut 0 bases from V and 11 bases from J; bases unmatched to any gene: 10.

This clonotype appeared a few times. J is TRBJ2-1 and V is TRBV5-1; the D is unclear. The CDR3 sequence is 13 residues long. Trimming stripped 4 bases from V and 5 bases from J, with 10 bases between. Looked up from germline, CDR1 is SGHRS and CDR2 is YFSETQ. The CDR3 loop reads CASSPHVNNEQFF. The CDR3, as DNA: TGCGCCAGCAGCCCTCACGTAAACAATGAGCAGTTCTTC.

This clonotype was detected only a few times. CDR3 sequence reads: CATSRARSYEQYV. The CDR3 DNA sequence: TGTGCCACCAGCAGAGCCAGATCCTACGAGCAGTACGTC. V and J are TRBV15 and TRBJ2-7; no clear D. Trimming removed 1 base from V and 1 base from J, with 5 bases in between. The CDR3 spans 13 residues. The V gene's germline CDR1 is LNHNV and CDR2 YYDKDF (reference sequence).

This clonotype has a handful of counts. The rearrangement links TRBV27 to TRBJ1-1, with TRBD1 as a possible D gene (6 bases). CDR1 and CDR2 (germline): MNHEY, SMNVEV (reference sequence). The V end lost 2 bases, the J end lost 4 bases, and 8 bases lay between the germline ends. The CDR3 is made up of 13 amino acids. The CDR3 loop reads CASSLVTGTEAFF. DNA of the CDR3: TGTGCCAGCAGTTTAGTGACAGGCACTGAAGCTTTCTTT.

Many counts were recorded for this clonotype. The chain carries TRBV12-3 or TRBV12-4 and TRBJ2-1, with D tentatively TRBD1 (5 bases). Trimming took 6 bases from V and 1 from J, leaving 22 bases between them. The CDR3 contains 18 residues. This CDR3 reads CASSGDRYSSTSYNEQFF. The CDR3 DNA reads TGTGCCAGCAGCGGAGACAGATACTCCTCAACTTCCTACAATGAGCAGTTCTTC.

This clonotype has only a few counts. The chain links TRBV24-1 to TRBJ2-5, with TRBD1 matching over 10 bases. CDR1 is KGHDR, CDR2 SFDVKD, per germline. V was pared by 3 bases and J by 4 bases, with 7 bases of the junction left unmatched. The CDR3 loop spans 16 amino acids. This CDR3 reads CATSDGSDRGPETQYF. CDR3 bases: TGTGCCACCAGTGATGGCTCTGACAGGGGGCCAGAGACCCAGTACTTC.

This clonotype was counted only a few times. The chain has TRBV4-2 and TRBJ2-7, with no clear D. This CDR3 is 16 amino acids long. V was trimmed by 1 base and J by 3 bases, leaving 16 bases between them. The germline V gene has CDR1 LGHNA and CDR2 YNFKEQ. The CDR3 loop is CASSQVGLGIDYEQYF. The CDR3 DNA is TGTGCCAGCAGCCAAGTGGGGTTAGGGATAGACTACGAGCAGTACTTC.

The chain combines TRBV5-5 with TRBJ2-7; 10 nucleotides agree with TRBD1. CDR1 is SGHKS and CDR2 is YYEKEE in the germline V gene (reference sequence). J gave up 5 bases and V 1 base, and 3 bases lay outside the gene matches. This CDR3 spans 14 amino acids. The CDR3, as DNA: TGTGCCAGCAGCTTGCGACAGGGGGCTGACGAGCAGTACGTC. Protein product: CASSLRQGADEQYV.

This clonotype was counted a few times. The rearrangement joins TRBV9 to TRBJ1-1, with 7 bases aligning to TRBD1. The CDR3 has 16 residues. J lost 3 bases, V lost 4 bases, and 12 bases had no gene match. Looked up from germline, CDR1 is SGDLS and CDR2 is YYNGEE. Here the CDR3 DNA reads TGTGCCAGCAGCCCGCGACAGGGTGTTGCCGACACTGAAGCTTTCTTT. Amino acids: CASSPRQGVADTEAFF.

This clonotype occurred a few times. The V and J genes are TRBV27 and TRBJ2-7, with unresolved D. The CDR3 loop spans 14 amino acids. V shed 2 bases and J shed 4 bases, with 12 bases lying between them. Germline lookup yields CDR1 MNHEY and CDR2 SMNVEV (reference sequence). CDR3 bases: TGTGCCAGCAGTTTAGCCAAGTGGGGATACGAGCAGTACGTC. This encodes CASSLAKWGYEQYV.

The rearrangement links TRBV10-1 to TRBJ1-1; unclear D gene. The CDR3 length is 12 residues. Germline V gene lookup returns CDR1 WNHNN and CDR2 SYGVQD (reference sequence). V was cut by 3 bases and J by 11 bases, with 13 bases left in between. The CDR3 DNA reads as TGCGCCAGCAGTGAAAGGCTTCGTGACGCTTTCTTT. Its protein is CASSERLRDAFF.

This clonotype was counted only a few times. The chain is built from TRBV28 and TRBJ2-7; 12 nucleotides agree with TRBD2. CDR3 length: 18 amino acids. The germline V gene encodes CDR1 MDHEN and CDR2 SYDVKM. V lost 6 bases and J lost 1; bases outside the gene matches: 13. The CDR3 nucleotides read TGTGCCAGCAGCCTACCCTTTCCGGGACTAGCGGGTTCCTACGAGCAGTACTTC. Translated: CASSLPFPGLAGSYEQYF.

V and J are TRBV12-3 or TRBV12-4 and TRBJ2-2; D may correspond to TRBD1 or TRBD2 (5 bases each). This CDR3 has 16 amino acids. Trimming took off 5 bases at V and 4 bases at J, with 17 bases between the two ends. The CDR3 region is CASSRTGGRGTGELFF. Written as DNA, the CDR3 is TGTGCCAGCAGTCGGACTGGGGGACGGGGCACCGGGGAGCTGTTTTTT.

This clonotype has just a few counts. This chain links TRBV27 with TRBJ2-5, with D perhaps TRBD2 (6 bases). The CDR3 totals 16 residues. V was trimmed by 2 bases and J by 5 bases, leaving 18 bases between them. The germline V gene has CDR1 MNHEY and CDR2 SMNVEV (reference sequence). In nucleotides, the CDR3 is TGTGCCAGCAGTTTACGGGCCGGGAGAAACGGGGAGACCCAGTACTTC. Amino acids: CASSLRAGRNGETQYF.

This clonotype was seen a few times. V gene TRBV6-1 combines with J gene TRBJ1-2; perhaps TRBD1 as D (6 bases). Trimming took 6 bases from V and 7 from J, leaving 21 bases between them. The germline V gene has CDR1 MNHNS and CDR2 SASEGT. This CDR3 region has 15 residues. CDR3 residues: CASSPGLWGAGGYTF. The CDR3 DNA is TGTGCCAGCAGCCCCGGGCTGTGGGGGGCTGGTGGCTACACCTTC.

The CDR3 region has the DNA TGTGCCAGCAGCTCTGCCCGGGGCCGGGGAGAGACCCAGTACTTC. Its protein is CASSSARGRGETQYF. V usage is TRBV7-9 and J usage is TRBJ2-5; D tentatively reads TRBD1 or TRBD2 (5 bases each). V was cut by 4 bases and J by 4 bases, with 16 bases left in between. Germline V gene data show CDR1 as SEHNR and CDR2 as FQNEAQ (reference sequence). There are 15 residues in the CDR3.

The rearrangement joins TRBV7-9 to TRBJ2-3; 13 nucleotides align to TRBD2. The ends lost 5 bases at V and 6 bases at J; junction bases unmatched: 11. In germline, CDR1 is SEHNR, CDR2 FQNEAQ (reference sequence). The CDR3 has 17 amino acids. The CDR3 spells CASSPGPGLAGSDTQYF. The CDR3, as DNA: TGTGCCAGCAGCCCCGGACCGGGACTAGCGGGGAGTGATACGCAGTATTTT.

A few counts support this clonotype. The V call is TRBV9, the J call TRBJ1-4; 8 nucleotides match TRBD1. Looked up from germline, CDR1 is SGDLS and CDR2 is YYNGEE. J lost 7 bases, V lost 3 bases, and 5 bases had no gene match. The CDR3 sequence is 14 residues long. DNA for the CDR3: TGTGCCAGCAGCGCGGACAGGGAGGGTGAAAAACTGTTTTTT. Its protein product is CASSADREGEKLFF.

This clonotype was detected a few times. The chain joins TRBV29-1 to TRBJ2-7; 14 nucleotides agree with TRBD2. Looked up from germline, CDR1 is SQVTM and CDR2 is ANQGSEA. Unmatched junction bases numbered 5, after V lost 2 bases and J lost 2 bases. The CDR3 contains 16 residues. The CDR3 is CSVETGLAGGAYEQYF. For the CDR3, the DNA is TGCAGCGTTGAAACCGGACTAGCGGGAGGTGCCTACGAGCAGTACTTC.